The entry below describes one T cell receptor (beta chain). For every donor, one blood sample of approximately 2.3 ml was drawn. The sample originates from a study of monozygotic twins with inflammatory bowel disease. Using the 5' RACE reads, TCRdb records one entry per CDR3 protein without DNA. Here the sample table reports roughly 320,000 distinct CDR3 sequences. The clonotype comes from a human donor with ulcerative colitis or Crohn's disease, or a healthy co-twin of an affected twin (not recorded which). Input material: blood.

CDR3 loop: CAISRDRGNTEAFF. V is TRBV10-3 and J is TRBJ1-1; absent DNA, TCRdb's TRBD1 call cannot be checked. The V gene's germline CDR1 is ENHRY and CDR2 SYGVKD. The CDR3 sequence is 14 residues long.